Shown below are 4 T cell receptor beta chains from a single sample sequenced in a study of CD8 T cells in ankylosing spondylitis. TCRdb fed the 5' RACE reads into MiXCR, producing one record per CDR3 protein. The sample shows hundreds of thousands of distinct CDR3 sequences, 8.6% of them seen only once. Sequencing was performed on blood, either unsorted or a sorted T cell fraction (not recorded which). The receptors come from a male donor with ankylosing spondylitis or in good health (not recorded which).

This clonotype was observed at least ten times. The V gene is TRBV9, the J gene TRBJ2-7; 7 bases are a match to TRBD1. The CDR3 covers 13 residues. The V segment lost 5 bases and the J segment 5 bases; nucleotides outside the gene matches: 7. Germline loops: CDR1 SGDLS, CDR2 YYNGEE. CDR3 region: CASRRQGKDEQYF. CDR3 nucleotides: TGTGCCAGCAGGCGACAGGGAAAGGACGAGCAGTACTTC.

The table lists this clonotype with many counts. J is TRBJ2-3 and V is TRBV4-3; D might be TRBD2 (6 bases). Trimming pared 6 bases from V and 5 bases from J, leaving 15 bases between. Germline loops: CDR1 LGHNA, CDR2 YSLEER. The CDR3 is 14 amino acids. CDR3 DNA: TGCGCCAGCAGGGGGGGACGGACTGAAGATACGCAGTATTTT. This translates into CASRGGRTEDTQYF.

This clonotype was observed a handful of times. The gene calls are TRBV20-1 and TRBJ1-4; D unresolved. Looked up from germline, CDR1 is DFQATT and CDR2 is SNEGSKA (reference sequence). Between the trimmed V and J ends, which lost 4 bases and 7 bases, there was a span of 13 bases. This CDR3 region has 13 residues. The CDR3 nucleotides read TGCAGTGCTACTTCGGGAGCCGCTGAAAAACTGTTTTTT. This codes for CSATSGAAEKLFF.

This clonotype was detected ten times or more. V and J are TRBV29-1 and TRBJ1-2, with TRBD1 matching over 7 bases. CDR3 length equals 13 residues. The germline CDR1 and CDR2 sequences are SQVTM and ANQGSEA. Trimming cost V 6 bases and J 8 bases; bases outside gene matches: 12. Here the CDR3 DNA reads TGCAGCGTAGGCGACAGGGAGGCAAGCGGCTACACCTTC. Translation gives CSVGDREASGYTF.